This T cell receptor (beta chain) emerged from a study of cytomegalovirus exposure and HLA in healthy donors. PCR employed 60 Vbeta and 13 Jbeta primers. TCRdb's copy holds only in-frame clones and misses some; the assay was immunoSEQ multiplex PCR. The sample carries about 130,000 clones, 80% recorded once. Trimming took off 5 bases at V and 4 bases at J, with 30 bases between the two ends. The CDR3 is 19 residues long. Germline V gene lookup returns CDR1 PRHDT and CDR2 FYEKMQ (reference sequence). The sequencing sample was made of PBMCs. V and J are TRBV13 and TRBJ2-7; no definite D call. The receptor's source is a man between 25 and 39 years old in good health and CMV-seronegative. CDR3 protein: CASSTRSIISEPVLYEQYF. CDR3 DNA sequence: TGTGCCAGCAGCACTCGCTCTATAATAAGCGAGCCGGTCCTTTACGAGCAGTACTTC.